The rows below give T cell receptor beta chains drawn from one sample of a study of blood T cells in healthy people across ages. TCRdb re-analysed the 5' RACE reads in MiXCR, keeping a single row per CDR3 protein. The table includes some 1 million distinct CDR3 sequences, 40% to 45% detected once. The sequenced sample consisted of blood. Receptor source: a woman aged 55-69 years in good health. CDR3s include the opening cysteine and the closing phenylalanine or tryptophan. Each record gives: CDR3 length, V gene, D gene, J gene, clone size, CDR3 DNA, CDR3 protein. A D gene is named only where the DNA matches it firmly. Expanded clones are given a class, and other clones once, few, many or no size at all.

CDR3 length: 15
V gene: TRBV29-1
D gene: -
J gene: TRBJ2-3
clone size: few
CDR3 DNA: TGCAGCGTGACTGGGTCCAGGGTTGTTGCAGATACGCAGTATTTT
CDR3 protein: CSVTGSRVVADTQYF

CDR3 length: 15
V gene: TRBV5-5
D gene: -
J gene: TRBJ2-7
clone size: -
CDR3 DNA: TGTGCCAGCAGCTTGGAACCGATTGCCTCCTACGAGCAGTACTTC
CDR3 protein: CASSLEPIASYEQYF

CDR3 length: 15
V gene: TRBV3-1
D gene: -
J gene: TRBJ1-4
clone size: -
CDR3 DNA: TGTGCCAGCAGCCAAGAGTCAGCGAGTAATGAAAAACTGTTTTTT
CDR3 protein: CASSQESASNEKLFF

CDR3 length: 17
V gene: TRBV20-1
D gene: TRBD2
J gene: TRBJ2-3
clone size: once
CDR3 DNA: TGCAGTGCTAGAGATCCCCTCACTAGCGGGAGGCCAGATACGCAGTATTTT
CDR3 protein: CSARDPLTSGRPDTQYF

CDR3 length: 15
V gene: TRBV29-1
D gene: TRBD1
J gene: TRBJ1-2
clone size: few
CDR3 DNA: TGCAGCGTTGAAGATGGGGGACAGGGGAACTATGGCTACACCTTC
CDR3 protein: CSVEDGGQGNYGYTF

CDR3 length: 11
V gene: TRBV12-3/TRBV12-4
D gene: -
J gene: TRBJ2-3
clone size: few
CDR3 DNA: TGTGCCAGCATGAGGGCAGATACGCAGTATTTT
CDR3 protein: CASMRADTQYF

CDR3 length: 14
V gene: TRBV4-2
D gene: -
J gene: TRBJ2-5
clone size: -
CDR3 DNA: TGTGCCAGCAGCCGAGAGCGCGGGCTATACGGGCAGTACTTC
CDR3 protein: CASSRERGLYGQYF

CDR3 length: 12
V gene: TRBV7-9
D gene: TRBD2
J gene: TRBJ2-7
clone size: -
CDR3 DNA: TGTGCCCAGATGGCCTCGGGGGGCGAGCAGTACTTC
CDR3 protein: CAQMASGGEQYF

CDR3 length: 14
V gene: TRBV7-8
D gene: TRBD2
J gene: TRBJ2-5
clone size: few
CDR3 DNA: TGTGCCAGCAGCTCGATACTAGCGGGAGAGACCCAGTACTTC
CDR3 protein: CASSSILAGETQYF

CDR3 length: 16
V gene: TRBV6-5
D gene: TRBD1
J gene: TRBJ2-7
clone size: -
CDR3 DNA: TGTGCCAGCAGTTACCAAACCATTACAGGGGTCTACGAGCAGTACTTC
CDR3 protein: CASSYQTITGVYEQYF

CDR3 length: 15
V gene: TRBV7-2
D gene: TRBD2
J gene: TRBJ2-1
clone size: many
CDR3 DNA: TGTGCCAGCAGCTTCTCTCCGGGAGGGCGAAATGAGCAGTTCTTC
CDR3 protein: CASSFSPGGRNEQFF

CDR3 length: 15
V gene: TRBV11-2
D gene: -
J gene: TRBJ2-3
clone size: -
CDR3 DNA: TGTGCCAGCAGCTTAGATCCACTAGAAGCAGATACGCAGTATTTT
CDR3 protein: CASSLDPLEADTQYF

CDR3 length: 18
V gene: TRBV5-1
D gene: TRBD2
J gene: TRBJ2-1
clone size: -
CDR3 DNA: TGCGCCAGCAGCTTTAGAGCCCTCGGGGAGGGAGCGTACAATGAGCAGTTCTTC
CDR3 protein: CASSFRALGEGAYNEQFF

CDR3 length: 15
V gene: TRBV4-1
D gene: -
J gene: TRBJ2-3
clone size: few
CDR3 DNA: TGCGCCAGCAGCCAAGAAGGCAGGGCCACAGATACGCAGTATTTT
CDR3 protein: CASSQEGRATDTQYF

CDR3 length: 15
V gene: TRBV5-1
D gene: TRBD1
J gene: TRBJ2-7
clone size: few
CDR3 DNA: TGCGCCAGCAGCCCCCGACAGGACAGGGGCTACGAGCAGTACTTC
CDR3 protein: CASSPRQDRGYEQYF

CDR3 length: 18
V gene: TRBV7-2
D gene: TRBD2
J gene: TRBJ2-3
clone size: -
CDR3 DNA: TGTGCCAGCAGCTTAGTGAGGACTAGCGGGTGGGCCACAGATACGCAGTATTTT
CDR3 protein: CASSLVRTSGWATDTQYF

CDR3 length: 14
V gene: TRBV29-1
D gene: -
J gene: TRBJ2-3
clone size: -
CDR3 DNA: TGCAGCGTAGACGGGACGCGATACACAGATACGCAGTATTTT
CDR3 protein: CSVDGTRYTDTQYF

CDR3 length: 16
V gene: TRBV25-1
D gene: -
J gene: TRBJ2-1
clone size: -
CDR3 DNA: TGTGCCAGCAGTGAATATAGGGTATGCTCCTACAATGAGCAGTTCTTC
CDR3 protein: CASSEYRVCSYNEQFF

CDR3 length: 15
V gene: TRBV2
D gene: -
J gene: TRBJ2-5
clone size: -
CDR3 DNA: TGTGCCAGCAGTGCCAAGACTAGTTGGAAAGAGACCCAGTACTTC
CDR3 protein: CASSAKTSWKETQYF

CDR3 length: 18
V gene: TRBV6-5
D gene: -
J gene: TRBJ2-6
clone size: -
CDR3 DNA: TGTGCCAGCAGTTACTCGAAAGGATATCCCTCTGGGGCCAACGTCCTGACTTTC
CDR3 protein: CASSYSKGYPSGANVLTF

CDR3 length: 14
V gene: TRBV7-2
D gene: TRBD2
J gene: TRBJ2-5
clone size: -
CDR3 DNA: TGTGCCAGCAGCCCGGGACTAGTGATGGAGACCCAGTACTTC
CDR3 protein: CASSPGLVMETQYF

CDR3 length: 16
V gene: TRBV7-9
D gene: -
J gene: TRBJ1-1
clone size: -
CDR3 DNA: TGTGCCAGCAGCTTAGCGTTGGATATAAGGGGAACGGAAGCTTTCTTT
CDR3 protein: CASSLALDIRGTEAFF

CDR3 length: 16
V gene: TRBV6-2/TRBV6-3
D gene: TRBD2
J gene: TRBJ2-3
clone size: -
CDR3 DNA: TGTGCCAGCAGTCCGGGACTAGCGGGAGAGCGAGATACGCAGTATTTT
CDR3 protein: CASSPGLAGERDTQYF

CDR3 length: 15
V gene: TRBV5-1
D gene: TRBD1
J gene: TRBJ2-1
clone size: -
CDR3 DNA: TGCGCCAGCAGCTTGTCGGTAGGTGGACAGGGTGAGCAGTTCTTC
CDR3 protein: CASSLSVGGQGEQFF

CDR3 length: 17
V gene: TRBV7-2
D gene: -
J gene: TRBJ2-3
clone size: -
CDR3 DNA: TGTGCCAGCAGCTTAAGTGGGTCAGGAGGTCTCACAGATACGCAGTATTTT
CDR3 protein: CASSLSGSGGLTDTQYF

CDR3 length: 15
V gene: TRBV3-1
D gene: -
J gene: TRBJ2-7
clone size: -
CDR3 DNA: TGTGCCAGCACCAACTCGGGGGCGGGACCCTACGAGCAGTACTTC
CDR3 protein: CASTNSGAGPYEQYF

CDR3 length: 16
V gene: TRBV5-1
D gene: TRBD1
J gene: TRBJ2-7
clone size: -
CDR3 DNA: TGCGCCAGCAAAGGCAGCTCCGGGACAGCCTCTCGCGAGCAGTACTTC
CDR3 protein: CASKGSSGTASREQYF

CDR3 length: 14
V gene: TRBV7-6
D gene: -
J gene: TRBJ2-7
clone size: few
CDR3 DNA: TGTGCCAGCAGACAGGACAGTCACTCCTACGAGCAGTACTTC
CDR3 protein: CASRQDSHSYEQYF

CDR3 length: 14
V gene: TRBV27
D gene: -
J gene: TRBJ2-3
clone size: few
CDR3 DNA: TGTGCCAGTGGGGTGGAGCCGCGCACAGATACGCAGTATTTT
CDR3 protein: CASGVEPRTDTQYF

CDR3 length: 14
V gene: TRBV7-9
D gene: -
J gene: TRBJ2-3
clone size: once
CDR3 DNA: TGTGCCAGCAGCCCGGGTCTTACCTCAGATACGCAGTATTTT
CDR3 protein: CASSPGLTSDTQYF

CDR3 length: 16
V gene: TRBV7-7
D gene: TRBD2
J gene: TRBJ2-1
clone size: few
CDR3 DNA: TGTGCCAGCAGCTTAGGGGCGGGAGGGTTCGACAATGAGCAGTTCTTC
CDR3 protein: CASSLGAGGFDNEQFF

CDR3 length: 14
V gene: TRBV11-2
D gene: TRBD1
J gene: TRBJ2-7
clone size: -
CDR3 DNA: TGTACCAGCAGCCCCGACAGGGGAGTCAACGAGCAGTACTTC
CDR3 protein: CTSSPDRGVNEQYF

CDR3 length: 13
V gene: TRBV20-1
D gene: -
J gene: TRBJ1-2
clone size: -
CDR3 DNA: TGCAGTGCTCCGATCAGGGGCAACTATGGCTACACCTTC
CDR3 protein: CSAPIRGNYGYTF

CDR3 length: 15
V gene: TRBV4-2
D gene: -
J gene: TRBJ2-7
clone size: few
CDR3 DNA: TGTGCCAGCAGCCAAGCCCTATCCCAGGGGAGAGAGCAGTACTTC
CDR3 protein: CASSQALSQGREQYF

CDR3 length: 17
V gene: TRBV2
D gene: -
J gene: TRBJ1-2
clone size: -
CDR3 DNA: TGTGCCAGCAGTGAAGCCGCAAGGGAGGGGCAGCTGTTGGGCTACACCTTC
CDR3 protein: CASSEAAREGQLLGYTF

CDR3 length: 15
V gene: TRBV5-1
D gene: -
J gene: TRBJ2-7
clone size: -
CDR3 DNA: TGCGCCAGCGGTGATATCAGGGGTCCCTCTGGCGAGCAGTACTTC
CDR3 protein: CASGDIRGPSGEQYF

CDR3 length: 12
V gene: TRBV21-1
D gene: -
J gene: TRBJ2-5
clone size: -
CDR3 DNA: TGTGCCAGCAGCAAAGCTGTTGACGGGCAGTACTTC
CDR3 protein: CASSKAVDGQYF

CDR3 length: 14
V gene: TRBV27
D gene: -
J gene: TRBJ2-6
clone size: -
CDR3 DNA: TGTGCCAGCAGTCGAGCCCCGCGGGCCAACGTCCTGACTTTC
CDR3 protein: CASSRAPRANVLTF

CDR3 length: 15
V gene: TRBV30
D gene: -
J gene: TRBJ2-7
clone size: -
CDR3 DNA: TGTGCCTGGAGTCGCCCATTGGGACAATCCTACGAGCAGTACTTC
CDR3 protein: CAWSRPLGQSYEQYF

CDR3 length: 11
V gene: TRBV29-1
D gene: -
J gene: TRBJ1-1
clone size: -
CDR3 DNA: TGCAGCGCCTCCGGATACACTGAAGCTTTCTTT
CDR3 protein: CSASGYTEAFF